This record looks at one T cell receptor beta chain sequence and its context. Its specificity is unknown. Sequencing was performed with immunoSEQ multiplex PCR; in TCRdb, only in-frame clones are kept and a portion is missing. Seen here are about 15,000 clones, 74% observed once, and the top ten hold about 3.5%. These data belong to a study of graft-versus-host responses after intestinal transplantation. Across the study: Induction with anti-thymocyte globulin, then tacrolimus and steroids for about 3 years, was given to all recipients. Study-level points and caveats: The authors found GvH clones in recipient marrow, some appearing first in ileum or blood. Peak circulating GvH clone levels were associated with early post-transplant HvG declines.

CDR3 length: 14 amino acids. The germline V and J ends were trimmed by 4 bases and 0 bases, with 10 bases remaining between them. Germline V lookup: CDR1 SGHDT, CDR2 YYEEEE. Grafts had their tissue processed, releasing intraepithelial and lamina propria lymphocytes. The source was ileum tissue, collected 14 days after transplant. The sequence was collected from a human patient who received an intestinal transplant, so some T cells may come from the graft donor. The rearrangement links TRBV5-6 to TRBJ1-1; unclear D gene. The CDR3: CASSLTLMNTEAFF. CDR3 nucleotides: TGTGCCAGCAGCCTCACACTCATGAACACTGAAGCTTTCTTT.